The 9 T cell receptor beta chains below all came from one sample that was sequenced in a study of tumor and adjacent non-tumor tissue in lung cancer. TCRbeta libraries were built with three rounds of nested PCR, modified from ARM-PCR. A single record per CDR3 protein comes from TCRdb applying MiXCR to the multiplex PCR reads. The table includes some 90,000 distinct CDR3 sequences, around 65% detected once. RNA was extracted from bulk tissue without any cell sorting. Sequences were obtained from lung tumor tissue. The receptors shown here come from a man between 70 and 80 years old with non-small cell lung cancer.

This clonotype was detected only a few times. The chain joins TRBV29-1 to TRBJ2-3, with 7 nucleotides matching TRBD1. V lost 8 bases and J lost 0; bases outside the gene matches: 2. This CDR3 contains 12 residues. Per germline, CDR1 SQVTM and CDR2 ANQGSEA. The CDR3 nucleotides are TGCAGCCAGGGACAGAGCACAGATACGCAGTATTTT. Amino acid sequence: CSQGQSTDTQYF.

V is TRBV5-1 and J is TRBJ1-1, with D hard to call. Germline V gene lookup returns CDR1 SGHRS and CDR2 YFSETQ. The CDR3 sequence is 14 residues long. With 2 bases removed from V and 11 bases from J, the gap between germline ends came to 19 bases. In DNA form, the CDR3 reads TGCGCCAGCAGCTTCGGTGACGCCCCTGGGGTGGCTTTCTTT. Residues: CASSFGDAPGVAFF.

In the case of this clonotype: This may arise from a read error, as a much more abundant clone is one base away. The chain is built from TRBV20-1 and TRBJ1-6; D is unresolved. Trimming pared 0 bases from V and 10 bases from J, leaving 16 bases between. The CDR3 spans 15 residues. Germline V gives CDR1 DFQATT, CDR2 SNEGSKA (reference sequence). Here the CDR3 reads CSARDLTLERSPLHF. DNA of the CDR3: TGCAGTGCTAGAGATTTGACCCTGGAGCGCTCACCCCTCCACTTT.

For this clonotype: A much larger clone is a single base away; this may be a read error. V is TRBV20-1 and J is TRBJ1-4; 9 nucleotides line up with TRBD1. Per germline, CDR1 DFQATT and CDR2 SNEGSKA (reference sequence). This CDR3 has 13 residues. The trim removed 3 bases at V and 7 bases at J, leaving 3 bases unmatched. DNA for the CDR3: TGCAGTGCTAGGGACAGGGGATTTGAAAAACTGTTTTTT. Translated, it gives CSARDRGFEKLFF.

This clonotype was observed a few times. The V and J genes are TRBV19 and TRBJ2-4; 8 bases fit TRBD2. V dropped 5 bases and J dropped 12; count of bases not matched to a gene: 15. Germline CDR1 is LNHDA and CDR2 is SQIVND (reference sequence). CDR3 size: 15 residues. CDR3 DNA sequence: TGTGCCAGTAGTTCCTTGAGCGGGGGCGACGAGGATCAGTACTTC. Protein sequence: CASSSLSGGDEDQYF.

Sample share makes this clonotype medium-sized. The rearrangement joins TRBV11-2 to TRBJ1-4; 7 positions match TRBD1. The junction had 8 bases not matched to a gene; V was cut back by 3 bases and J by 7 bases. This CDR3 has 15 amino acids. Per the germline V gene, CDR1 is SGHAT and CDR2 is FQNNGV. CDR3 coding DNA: TGTGCCAGCAGCTTGGGTGACAGGGATGGTGAAAAACTGTTTTTT. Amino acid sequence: CASSLGDRDGEKLFF.

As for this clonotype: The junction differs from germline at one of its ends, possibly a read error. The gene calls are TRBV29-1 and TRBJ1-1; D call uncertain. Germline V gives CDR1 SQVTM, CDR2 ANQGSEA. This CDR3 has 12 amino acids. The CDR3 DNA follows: TGTAGCGTCGCAACAATTGACTCAGAAGCTTTATTT. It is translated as CSVATIDSEALF.

The CDR3 sequence is CSASITSGYIYTQYF. The CDR3 DNA sequence: TGCAGTGCTAGTATCACTAGCGGATACATATATACGCAGTATTTT. The V gene is TRBV20-1, the J gene TRBJ2-3; TRBD2 matches at 8 bases. CDR3 size: 15 residues. Looked up from germline, CDR1 is DFQATT and CDR2 is SNEGSKA (reference sequence). The V and J ends lost 3 bases and 7 bases, in that order; junction bases with no gene match: 12.

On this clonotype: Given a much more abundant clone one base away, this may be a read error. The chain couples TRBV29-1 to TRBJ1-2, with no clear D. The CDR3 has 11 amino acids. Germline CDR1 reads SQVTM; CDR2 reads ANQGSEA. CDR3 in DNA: TGCAGCGTTGGAGGGATCTATGGCTGCACCTTC. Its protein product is CSVGGIYGCTF.